The sample holds many counts of the clone carrying this TCR beta chain. The antigen is unknown. TCRdb reanalyzed the PCR reads via MiXCR. Of some 20,000 clones listed, roughly 23% were seen once; the top ten hold about 64%. The sample is drawn from a study of metastatic and nonmetastatic thyroid tumors. Study as a whole: Comparison of repertoires was carried out across blood and tumor or nodule tissue from malignant and benign thyroid patients. Study conclusions and caveats: TCR beta diversity was reportedly significantly higher in malignant thyroid tumors than benign nodules, in blood and tumor.

Trimming stripped 2 bases from V and 8 bases from J, with 9 bases between. Germline loops: CDR1 MDHEN, CDR2 SYDVKM. The CDR3 is 12 residues long. All patients were untreated before thyroid surgery. The specimen sequenced was blood. The sequence was collected from a male donor with papillary thyroid cancer or a benign thyroid nodule (not recorded which). Some clones in this sample may be carry-over from other donors' samples. The chain has TRBV28 and TRBJ1-1; possible D gene TRBD1, 5 bases. The CDR3 DNA sequence: TGTGCCAGCAGTTTAAAGGGGCAAGAAGCTTTCTTT. Translated, it gives CASSLKGQEAFF.